What follows are 9 T cell receptor beta chains derived from one specimen sequenced in a study of cytomegalovirus exposure and HLA in healthy donors. It was with 60 Vbeta and 13 Jbeta primers that the PCR ran. Clones were sequenced by immunoSEQ multiplex PCR, and TCRdb holds only the in-frame ones, with some missing. The sample comprises some 120,000 clones, less than 85% of which are singletons, and 1.2% rests with the top ten. The sequencing input was PBMCs. The receptors originated from a female donor in good health and CMV-seronegative.

V gene TRBV5-5 combines with J gene TRBJ1-4, with D perhaps matching TRBD1 (6 bases). Trimming stripped 4 bases from V and 14 bases from J, with 12 bases between. This CDR3 has 11 amino acids. Looked up from germline, CDR1 is SGHKS and CDR2 is YYEKEE (reference sequence). CDR3 sequence: CASSMDSRLFF. The DNA of the CDR3 is TGTGCCAGCAGCATGGACAGCCGTCTGTTTTTT.

The chain joins TRBV30 to TRBJ1-4; D not certain. The CDR3 consists of 16 residues. Trimming took 1 base from V and 3 from J, leaving 15 bases between them. Per germline, CDR1 GTSNPN and CDR2 SVGIG (reference sequence). The CDR3 nucleotides are TGTGCCTGGAGTGATGTTTCGGACGGGGCTAATGAAAAACTGTTTTTT. It yields the protein CAWSDVSDGANEKLFF.

The gene calls are TRBV6-5 and TRBJ1-1, with 7 bases fitting TRBD1. The V gene's germline CDR1 is MNHEY and CDR2 SVGAGI. With 5 bases clipped from V and 6 bases from J, the junction kept 6 bases outside the gene matches. The CDR3 length is 13 residues. The CDR3 region has the DNA TGTGCCAGCAGTCCCTCAGGGACAGCTGAAGCTTTCTTT. Translation: CASSPSGTAEAFF.

The V gene is TRBV27, the J gene TRBJ1-2; D possibly corresponds to TRBD1 (6 bases). CDR3 length: 13 amino acids. Trimming stripped 6 bases from V and 2 bases from J, with 10 bases between. CDR1 MNHEY and CDR2 SMNVEV come from the germline V gene (reference sequence). The CDR3 DNA sequence: TGTGCCAGCAGGAGGGACACAAACTATGGCTACACCTTC. It encodes CASRRDTNYGYTF.

The chain combines TRBV4-1 with TRBJ1-6, with D unclear. Germline V gene sequence: CDR1 MGHRA, CDR2 YSYEKL. The V end lost 0 bases, the J end lost 10 bases, and 7 bases lay between the germline ends. This CDR3 comprises 13 residues. The CDR3 DNA reads as TGCGCCAGCAGCCAAGATATCAGATCACCCCTCCACTTT. Encoded protein: CASSQDIRSPLHF.

The rearrangement links TRBV9 to TRBJ2-3; TRBD1 is a possible D gene (5 bases). Germline CDR1 and CDR2: SGDLS and YYNGEE. V was shortened by 3 bases and J by 6 bases, with 17 bases between the two germline ends. CDR3 length: 15 amino acids. The CDR3 nucleotides are TGTGCCAGCAGCGGCAACCCCGTAGGGGTTGATACGCAGTATTTT. It is translated as CASSGNPVGVDTQYF.

The chain is built from TRBV7-6 and TRBJ2-7; TRBD2 matches at 7 bases. The V segment lost 8 bases and the J segment 8 bases; nucleotides outside the gene matches: 15. In germline, CDR1 is SGHVS, CDR2 FNYEAQ. The CDR3 has 14 amino acids. The CDR3 bases are TGTGCCAGCTCTCTGCGATGGGGGGGTACGAAGCAGTACTTC. Amino acid sequence: CASSLRWGGTKQYF.

This chain uses TRBV4-1 with TRBJ2-3; the D gene is possibly TRBD2 (6 bases). With 5 bases removed from V and 6 bases from J, the gap between germline ends came to 18 bases. Germline CDR1 and CDR2: MGHRA and YSYEKL. There are 15 residues in the CDR3. The CDR3 here is CASSESGTGDDTQYF. The CDR3 coding sequence is TGCGCCAGCAGCGAGTCGGGGACGGGAGATGATACGCAGTATTTT.

This clone was detected only once. The chain is built from TRBV18 and TRBJ1-1, with D hard to call. Looked up from germline, CDR1 is KGHSH and CDR2 is LQKENI. The V end lost 1 base, the J end lost 0 bases, and 9 bases lay between the germline ends. This CDR3 is built from 15 residues. CDR3 residues: CASSPLEKLNTEAFF. The DNA of the CDR3 is TGTGCCAGCTCACCACTGGAGAAGTTGAACACTGAAGCTTTCTTT.